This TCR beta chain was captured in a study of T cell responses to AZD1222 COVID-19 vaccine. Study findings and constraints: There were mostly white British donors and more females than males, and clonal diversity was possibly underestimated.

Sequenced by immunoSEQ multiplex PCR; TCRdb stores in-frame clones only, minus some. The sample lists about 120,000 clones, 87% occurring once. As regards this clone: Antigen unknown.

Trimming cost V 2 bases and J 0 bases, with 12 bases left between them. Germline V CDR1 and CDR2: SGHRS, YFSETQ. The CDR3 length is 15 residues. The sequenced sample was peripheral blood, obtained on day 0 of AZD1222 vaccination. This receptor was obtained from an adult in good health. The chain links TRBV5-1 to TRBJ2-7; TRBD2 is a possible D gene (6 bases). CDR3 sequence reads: CASSFIAGNSYEQYF. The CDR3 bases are TGCGCCAGCAGCTTCATCGCGGGGAACTCCTACGAGCAGTACTTC.